The TCR beta chain under discussion was sequenced for a study of response to subunit inactivated influenza vaccine. One entry per CDR3 protein results from TCRdb running MiXCR on the RT-PCR reads. The data show more than 450,000 distinct CDR3 sequences, with roughly 12% seen just once and roughly 9.6% held by the top ten. This clonotype was recorded a few times. The same data also contributed to another study, on T cells expressing NK-cell markers. From that study: Beta-chain TCR cDNA was generated via 5'RACE template switching with UMIs. With respect to HCMV, seven of the eight sequenced donors were seropositive, and one was seronegative. Dominant NKG2C+ clonotypes were found to form roughly 1.0-7.5% of CD8+ T cells in about 6 donors. The leading position in the CD3+CD56-NKG2C+ fraction of four donors also went to these clonotypes. The study left the HCMV specificity of expanded NKG2C+ T cell clones unresolved.

This specimen consisted of PBMCs from blood, obtained on the day of vaccination. The source is a man aged 45-65 years who received an inactivated influenza vaccine.

CDR3 DNA: TGTGCCAGCAGCTTAGGGACTAGCGTGGGCGAGCAGTACTTC. It is translated as CASSLGTSVGEQYF. The rearrangement uses TRBV7-2 and TRBJ2-7, with 9 nucleotides matching TRBD2. The CDR3 consists of 14 residues. V lost 1 base to trimming and J lost 6 bases; unmatched junction nucleotides: 4. CDR1 is SGHTA, CDR2 FQGNSA, per germline.